The TCR beta chain under discussion was sequenced for a study of CD8 T cells in Susac syndrome. The germline V gene has CDR1 MDHEN and CDR2 SYDVKM. V was shortened by 3 bases and J by 3 bases, with 12 bases between the two germline ends. This CDR3 comprises 15 residues. Roughly 0.5 to 1 ug RNA was reverse transcribed with random hexamers. It was immunoSEQ multiplex PCR that amplified TCR beta CDR3 across 54 Vbeta and 13 Jbeta. Each CDR3 protein is one row after TCRdb ran MiXCR on the immunoSEQ multiplex PCR reads. The table lists around 110,000 distinct CDR3 sequences, roughly 95% of them singletons. This clonotype came up once.

The sequence derives from a human donor with Susac syndrome. The chain couples TRBV28 to TRBJ1-5, with no clear D. Material: CD4+ T cells from PBMCs. The CDR3 reads CASSFTHSFNQPQHF. In DNA, the CDR3 is TGTGCCAGCAGTTTTACCCACAGCTTCAATCAGCCCCAGCATTTT.